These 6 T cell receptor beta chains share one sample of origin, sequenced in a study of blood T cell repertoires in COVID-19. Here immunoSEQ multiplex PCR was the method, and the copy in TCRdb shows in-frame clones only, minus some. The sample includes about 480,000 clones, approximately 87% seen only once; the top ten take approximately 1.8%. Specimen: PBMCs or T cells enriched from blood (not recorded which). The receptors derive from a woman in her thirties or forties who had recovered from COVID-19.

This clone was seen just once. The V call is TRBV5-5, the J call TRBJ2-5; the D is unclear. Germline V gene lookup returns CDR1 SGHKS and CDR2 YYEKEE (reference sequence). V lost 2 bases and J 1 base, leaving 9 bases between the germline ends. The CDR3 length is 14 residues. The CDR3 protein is CASSLVPGQETQYF. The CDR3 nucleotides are TGTGCCAGCAGCTTAGTTCCGGGCCAAGAGACCCAGTACTTC. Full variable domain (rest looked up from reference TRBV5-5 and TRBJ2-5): DAGVTQSPTHLIKTRGQQVTLRCSPISGHKSVSWYQQVLGQGPQFIFQYYEKEERGRGNFPDRFSARQFPNYSSELNVNALLLGDSALYLCASSLVPGQETQYFGPGTRLLVL.

Written as DNA, the CDR3 is TGCGCCAGCAGCGGACACTCAGAAAAACTGTTTTTT. Translation: CASSGHSEKLFF. The chain uses TRBV4-1 and TRBJ1-4; the D gene is possibly TRBD1 (5 bases). V was cut by 5 bases and J by 8 bases, with 9 bases left in between. This CDR3 contains 12 residues. Germline CDR1 reads MGHRA; CDR2 reads YSYEKL.

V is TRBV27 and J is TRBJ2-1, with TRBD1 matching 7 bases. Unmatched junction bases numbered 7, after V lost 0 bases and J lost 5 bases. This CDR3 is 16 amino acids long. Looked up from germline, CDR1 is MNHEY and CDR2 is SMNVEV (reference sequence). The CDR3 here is CASSLSLGTANNEQFF. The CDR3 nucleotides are TGTGCCAGCAGTTTATCTTTGGGGACAGCGAACAATGAGCAGTTCTTC.

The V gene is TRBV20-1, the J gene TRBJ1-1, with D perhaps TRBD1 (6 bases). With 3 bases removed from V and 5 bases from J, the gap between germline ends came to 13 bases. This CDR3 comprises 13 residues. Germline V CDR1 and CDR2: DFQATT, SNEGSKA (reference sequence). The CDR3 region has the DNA TGCAGTGCTAGTATCCCAGGGGAAACTGAAGCTTTCTTT. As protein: CSASIPGETEAFF.

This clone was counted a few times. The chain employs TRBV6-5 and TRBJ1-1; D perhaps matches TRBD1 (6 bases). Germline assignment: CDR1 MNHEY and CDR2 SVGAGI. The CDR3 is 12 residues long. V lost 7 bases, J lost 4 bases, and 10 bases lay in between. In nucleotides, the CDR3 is TGTGCCAGCAAGAGGGGGGGCACTGAAGCTTTCTTT. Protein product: CASKRGGTEAFF.

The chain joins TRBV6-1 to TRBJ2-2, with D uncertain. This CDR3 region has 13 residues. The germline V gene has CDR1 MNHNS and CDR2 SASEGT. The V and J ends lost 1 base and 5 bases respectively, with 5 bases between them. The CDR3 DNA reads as TGTGCCAGCAGTGAAGACATTACCGGGGAGCTGTTTTTT. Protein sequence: CASSEDITGELFF.